The 4 T cell receptor beta chains reported below all come from one sample, sequenced in a study of breast tumors, draining lymph nodes, adjacent tissues. TCRdb processed the multiplex PCR reads anew with MiXCR; each CDR3 protein has one entry. The sample yields roughly 120,000 distinct CDR3 sequences, approximately 20% seen once. The lymph nodes were axillary draining lymph nodes from breast cancer patients. The sample was axillary lymph node tissue. The receptors were sampled from a female donor with breast cancer. Some clones in this sample may be carry-over from other donors' samples.

This clonotype was seen many times. The CDR3: CASSPGQGQQFF. As DNA, the CDR3 is TGCGCCAGCAGCCCGGGACAGGGCCAGCAGTTCTTC. This chain joins TRBV5-1 and TRBJ2-1, with 9 bases fitting TRBD1. J lost 11 bases, V lost 4 bases, and 4 bases had no gene match. The germline V gene has CDR1 SGHRS and CDR2 YFSETQ. This CDR3 is built from 12 residues.

In its sample, this clonotype was seen many times. This chain uses TRBV5-5 with TRBJ1-5, with a possible D match to TRBD1 (6 bases). The germline V gene has CDR1 SGHKS and CDR2 YYEKEE (reference sequence). Trimming left V 0 bases short and J 4 bases short, with 11 bases between. The CDR3 consists of 15 residues. CDR3 loop: CASSLGGLMNQPQHF. As DNA, the CDR3 is TGTGCCAGCAGCTTGGGGGGGCTGATGAATCAGCCCCAGCATTTT.

There are many counts of this clonotype. The chain employs TRBV19 and TRBJ1-2; D uncertain. The length of the CDR3 is 13 residues. CDR1 is LNHDA, CDR2 SQIVND, per germline (reference sequence). The V end was cut by 3 bases, the J end by 7 bases, with 12 bases between. CDR3 region: CASSISLGGGYTF. CDR3 nucleotide sequence: TGTGCCAGTAGTATTTCATTGGGAGGTGGCTACACCTTC.

J is TRBJ1-6 and V is TRBV24-1; D perhaps matches TRBD1 (5 bases). This CDR3 region has 21 residues. Deletions cut 3 bases from V and 0 bases from J, with 23 bases between. Germline V lookup: CDR1 KGHDR, CDR2 SFDVKD. The CDR3 DNA reads TGTGCCACCAGTGATGAGGCAGGGTCTGCGGACCTGAGCTCCTATAATTCACCCCTCCACTTT. Encoded protein: CATSDEAGSADLSSYNSPLHF.